The 15 T cell receptor beta chains below were found in one sample sequenced in a study of human T cells and chemical hapten exposure. TCRdb re-called the RACE reads with MiXCR, one entry per CDR3 protein. The sample carries some 93,000 distinct CDR3 sequences, over 8% recorded once. Time point indicated: healthy volunteer bleed at 2 weeks. It was unfractionated whole blood from which total RNA was extracted. The material sequenced was whole blood. The receptors shown here come from a female donor in good health. Some clones in this sample may be carry-over from other donors' samples.

This clonotype turned up a few times. This chain connects TRBV7-2 to TRBJ1-2, with D maybe TRBD1 (5 bases). The length of the CDR3 is 15 residues. Trimming removed 0 bases from V and 0 bases from J, with 8 bases in between. CDR1 SGHTA and CDR2 FQGNSA come from the germline V gene. The CDR3 loop reads CASSLAGLPNYGYTF. In DNA, the CDR3 is TGTGCCAGCAGCTTAGCGGGGCTTCCTAACTATGGCTACACCTTC.

This clonotype was picked up a small number of times. The genes are TRBV5-1 and TRBJ1-3; the D is unclear. The germline V gene has CDR1 SGHRS and CDR2 YFSETQ. This CDR3 region has 16 residues. Trimming shortened V by 3 bases and J by 0 bases, and 13 bases separated the two germline ends. This CDR3 is CASSSLTASSGNTIYF. CDR3 sequence (DNA): TGCGCCAGCAGCTCATTGACGGCGAGCTCTGGAAACACCATATATTTT. Using reference TRBV5-1 and TRBJ1-3 for the parts outside the CDR3, the full variable domain is KAGVTQTPRYLIKTRGQQVTLSCSPISGHRSVSWYQQTPGQGLQFLFEYFSETQRNKGNFPGRFSGRQFSNSRSEMNVSTLELGDSALYLCASSSLTASSGNTIYFGEGSWLTVV.

This clonotype was seen at least ten times. This rearrangement joins TRBV6-2 or TRBV6-3 to TRBJ1-5, with 7 positions matching TRBD1. The V gene end was trimmed by 5 bases and the J gene end by 4 bases; junction bases not matched to a gene: 5. CDR1 is MNHEY, CDR2 SVGEGT, per germline. This CDR3 has 14 amino acids. The CDR3: CASSQGTENQPQHF. The CDR3 DNA reads as TGTGCCAGCAGTCAAGGGACAGAAAATCAGCCCCAGCATTTT.

The V gene is TRBV28, the J gene TRBJ2-1; D possibly matches TRBD1 or TRBD2 (5 bases each). V lost 6 bases to trimming and J lost 0 bases, with 12 bases between them. Germline V gene lookup returns CDR1 MDHEN and CDR2 SYDVKM. The CDR3 totals 15 residues. CDR3 nucleotides: TGTGCCAGCAGCCGTCCAGGGAGCTCCTACAATGAGCAGTTCTTC. Translation gives CASSRPGSSYNEQFF.

This clonotype was recorded a few times. The chain carries TRBV9 and TRBJ2-1, with D tentatively TRBD2 (6 bases). From germline, CDR1 is SGDLS and CDR2 YYNGEE. CDR3 length equals 15 residues. The V gene lost 0 bases and the J gene lost 6 bases, with 13 bases spanning the gap. CDR3 region: CASSVEGTLGNEQFF. CDR3 DNA sequence: TGTGCCAGCAGCGTAGAAGGGACTCTAGGCAATGAGCAGTTCTTC.

This clonotype was recorded at least ten times. The chain links TRBV12-3 or TRBV12-4 to TRBJ2-3; the match to TRBD2 covers 11 bases. The junction had 4 bases not matched to a gene; V was cut back by 3 bases and J by 5 bases. This CDR3 region has 15 residues. The CDR3 sequence: CASSFLAGGGDTQYF. The CDR3 nucleotides are TGTGCCAGCAGTTTTCTAGCGGGAGGTGGAGATACGCAGTATTTT.

This clonotype appeared a few times. This chain links TRBV3-1 with TRBJ2-1; D might be TRBD2 (6 bases). Germline assignment: CDR1 LGHDT and CDR2 YNNKEL (reference sequence). Trimming took off 2 bases at V and 10 bases at J, with 9 bases between the two ends. This CDR3 contains 12 residues. CDR3 in DNA: TGTGCCAGCAGCCAATTTAGCGGCGAGCAGTTCTTC. Translating it yields CASSQFSGEQFF.

The rearrangement uses TRBV2 and TRBJ1-2; no reliable D call. V was shortened by 1 base and J by 0 bases, with 6 bases between the two germline ends. The CDR3 length is 14 residues. The V gene's germline CDR1 is SNHLY and CDR2 FYNNEI. CDR3 nucleotide sequence: TGTGCCAGCAGTGAAGGACTGTCTAACTATGGCTACACCTTC. Protein: CASSEGLSNYGYTF.

The chain carries TRBV5-6 and TRBJ1-2; D is undetermined. This CDR3 has 12 amino acids. The ends were cut back, 3 bases at V and 4 bases at J, with 7 bases in the middle. Germline lookup yields CDR1 SGHDT and CDR2 YYEEEE. CDR3 in amino acids: CASSSTAYGYTF. Here the CDR3 DNA reads TGTGCCAGCAGCTCGACCGCCTATGGCTACACCTTC.

The chain uses TRBV27 and TRBJ1-2; D unclear. This CDR3 comprises 13 residues. Germline V lookup: CDR1 MNHEY, CDR2 SMNVEV (reference sequence). V was pared by 6 bases and J by 8 bases, with 16 bases between. CDR3 nucleotides: TGTGCCAGCAGCCAGGTACAGCGTTCCGGCTACACCTTC. Amino acids: CASSQVQRSGYTF.

The chain recombines TRBV12-3 or TRBV12-4 with TRBJ1-1; 7 nucleotides align to TRBD1. V lost 3 bases to trimming and J lost 9 bases; unmatched junction nucleotides: 7. This CDR3 has 13 residues. The CDR3 DNA follows: TGTGCCAGCAGTTTGGCCGAGGGGGCCCAAGCTTTCTTT. It is translated as CASSLAEGAQAFF.

The sample holds many counts of this clonotype. The chain couples TRBV9 to TRBJ2-1, with 9 bases lining up with TRBD2. CDR1 and CDR2 from the germline V gene are SGDLS and YYNGEE. There are 15 residues in the CDR3. Trimming removed 2 bases from V and 8 bases from J; junction bases left unmatched: 8. Written as DNA, the CDR3 is TGTGCCAGCAGCGTCGAGCCTAGCGGGGTAGATGAGCAGTTCTTC. It translates to CASSVEPSGVDEQFF.

This clonotype was found a few times. The chain uses TRBV20-1 and TRBJ2-3, with D possibly matching TRBD1 (6 bases). Trimming left V 6 bases short and J 1 base short, with 14 bases between. The CDR3 spans 14 residues. The V gene's germline CDR1 is DFQATT and CDR2 SNEGSKA (reference sequence). In nucleotides, the CDR3 is TGCAGTGCGCCAGACAGGCCTCGCACAGATACGCAGTATTTT. This encodes CSAPDRPRTDTQYF.

In this sample, this clonotype turned up many times. The chain couples TRBV28 to TRBJ2-4, with 8 positions matching TRBD1. Germline loops: CDR1 MDHEN, CDR2 SYDVKM. V gave up 6 bases and J gave up 3 bases; unmatched junction bases: 7. The CDR3 covers 15 residues. The CDR3 DNA sequence: TGTGCCAGCAGGTTACAGGGGGATGGCAAAAACATTCAGTACTTC. Translation gives CASRLQGDGKNIQYF.

This clonotype showed up just a few times. This chain joins TRBV3-1 and TRBJ2-1; D call uncertain. Germline loops: CDR1 LGHDT, CDR2 YNNKEL (reference sequence). This CDR3 region has 12 residues. V dropped 6 bases and J dropped 12 bases, with 15 bases sitting between them. The CDR3 spells CASSEEQNGQFF. CDR3 nucleotides: TGTGCCAGCAGTGAAGAACAGAACGGGCAGTTCTTC.